Listed here are 27 T cell receptor beta chains from one sample, sequenced in a study of blood T cells in healthy people across ages. Sample-barcoded 5' priming and a J-beta primer mix drove a second PCR of roughly 7 to 11 cycles. TCRdb itself ran the 5' RACE reads through MiXCR, one entry per CDR3 protein. The repertoire includes around 870,000 distinct CDR3 sequences, roughly 26% of them detected once, and around 15% sits in the top ten. Material: blood. These receptors were collected from a woman of 80 years or more in good health.

To note about this clonotype: A much more abundant neighbour one base away suggests this may be a read error. For the CDR3, the DNA is TGTGCCTGGAGTCCCCACAGGGGCGGCCACACCTTC. This gives the protein CAWSPHRGGHTF. This chain connects TRBV30 to TRBJ1-2; 7 bases are a match to TRBD1. Per the germline V gene, CDR1 is GTSNPN and CDR2 is SVGIG (reference sequence). The CDR3 covers 12 residues. J was trimmed by 12 bases and V by 2 bases; bases with no gene match: 9.

This clonotype was detected a few times. This chain joins TRBV5-6 and TRBJ1-2; 7 nucleotides match TRBD1. Trimming cost V 2 bases and J 3 bases; bases outside gene matches: 7. Per germline, CDR1 SGHDT and CDR2 YYEEEE. CDR3 length equals 15 residues. The CDR3 spells CASSLKPGTDYGYTF. The CDR3 region has the DNA TGTGCCAGCAGCTTAAAGCCCGGGACAGACTATGGCTACACCTTC.

A remark on this clonotype: Relative to the germline gene, one junction end is altered; a read error may explain this. This chain joins TRBV20-1 and TRBJ1-5; TRBD1 might be the D (6 bases). There are 15 residues in the CDR3. Germline V CDR1 and CDR2: DFQATT, SNEGSKA (reference sequence). The CDR3 nucleotides are TGCAGTGCGCAGGGACCGTCCCGGGGGGCACAGCCCCGGCATTTT. Translated, it gives CSAQGPSRGAQPRHF.

In regard to this clonotype: The germline gene is not matched at one end of the junction; a read error may be the cause. The chain has TRBV12-3 or TRBV12-4 and TRBJ1-5; D is unresolved. The CDR3 has 15 amino acids. CDR3 sequence: CANSFQGNSNQPQHF. In DNA, the CDR3 is TGTGCCAACAGTTTTCAAGGGAATAGCAATCAGCCCCAGCATTTT.

This clonotype occurred many times. This sequence joins TRBV27 and TRBJ2-1; D is possibly TRBD1 or TRBD2 (5 bases each). This CDR3 region has 19 residues. V gave up 2 bases and J gave up 6 bases, with 26 bases separating them. Germline V gene lookup returns CDR1 MNHEY and CDR2 SMNVEV (reference sequence). The CDR3 sequence is CASSLEGGHWIPQLNEQFF. The CDR3 region has the DNA TGTGCCAGCAGTTTAGAAGGAGGACACTGGATCCCCCAACTCAATGAGCAGTTCTTC.

This clonotype was seen repeatedly, ten times or more. V gene TRBV7-2 combines with J gene TRBJ2-5; D is possibly TRBD1 (6 bases). The CDR3 is 14 residues long. Germline V lookup: CDR1 SGHTA, CDR2 FQGNSA. V lost 2 bases and J lost 4, with 11 bases in between. CDR3 sequence: CASSLWDKVETQYF. DNA of the CDR3: TGTGCCAGCAGCTTATGGGACAAAGTAGAGACCCAGTACTTC. Full variable domain (outside the CDR3, taken from reference TRBV7-2 and TRBJ2-5): GAGVSQSPSNKVTEKGKDVELRCDPISGHTALYWYRQSLGQGLEFLIYFQGNSAPDKSGLPSDRFSAERTGGSVSTLTIQRTQQEDSAVYLCASSLWDKVETQYFGPGTRLLVL.

V and J are TRBV20-1 and TRBJ2-3; D not resolved. V was cut by 7 bases and J by 2 bases, with 7 bases left in between. The CDR3 runs to 11 residues. Germline loops: CDR1 DFQATT, CDR2 SNEGSKA (reference sequence). The CDR3 sequence is CSVKVTDTQYF. CDR3 sequence (DNA): TGCAGTGTCAAGGTCACAGATACGCAGTATTTT.

Details on this clonotype: A junction end diverges from the germline sequence, so it may reflect a read error. This chain joins TRBV7-2 and TRBJ1-5; a weak D match, TRBD1 (5 bases). The CDR3 is 15 amino acids. The germline V gene has CDR1 SGHTA and CDR2 FQGNSA. In DNA, the CDR3 is TGTGCCGGCAGCTTAGGGGTAGGGGACAATCAGCCCCAGCATTTT. Residues: CAGSLGVGDNQPQHF. The variable domain in full, completed from reference TRBV7-2 and TRBJ1-5, reads GAGVSQSPSNKVTEKGKDVELRCDPISGHTALYWYRQSLGQGLEFLIYFQGNSAPDKSGLPSDRFSAERTGGSVSTLTIQRTQQEDSAVYLCAGSLGVGDNQPQHFGDGTRLSIL.

This clonotype was seen more than once but under ten times. The chain is built from TRBV12-5 and TRBJ2-5; D not resolved. With 3 bases removed from V and 4 bases from J, the gap between germline ends came to 6 bases. Germline assignment: CDR1 LGHNT and CDR2 FRNRAP. The CDR3 loop spans 12 amino acids. In DNA form, the CDR3 reads TGTGCTAGTGGTTTAAGCATAGAGACCCAGTACTTC. The encoded protein is CASGLSIETQYF.

Ten or more counts support this clonotype. The chain uses TRBV3-1 and TRBJ2-5, with D hard to call. Germline CDR1 and CDR2: LGHDT and YNNKEL (reference sequence). This CDR3 spans 15 amino acids. Trimming cost V 4 bases and J 5 bases, with 17 bases left between them. CDR3 bases: TGTGCCAGCAGCCCTACTCTCACTCCCACGGAGACCCAGTACTTC. Protein sequence: CASSPTLTPTETQYF.

The V and J genes are TRBV7-9 and TRBJ1-6, with TRBD1 matching 9 bases. This CDR3 is built from 13 residues. CDR1 and CDR2 from the germline V gene are SEHNR and FQNEAQ (reference sequence). V lost 4 bases, J lost 11 bases, and 3 bases stayed unmatched. CDR3 amino acids: CASSSGQGTPLHF. CDR3 nucleotide sequence: TGTGCCAGCAGCTCTGGACAGGGGACACCCCTCCACTTT.

There are many counts of this clonotype. It may be a read error: a sequence one base away is much more abundant. The rearrangement joins TRBV6-5 to TRBJ2-6; 10 bases are shared with TRBD1. The CDR3 totals 17 residues. The germline V gene encodes CDR1 MNHEY and CDR2 SVGAGI. The DNA of the CDR3 is TGTGCCAGCAGCCGGGACAGGGGAACTGCTGGGGCCAACGTCCGGACTTTC. Protein product: CASSRDRGTAGANVRTF.

The V and J genes are TRBV7-9 and TRBJ1-6; weak D call: TRBD1 (5 bases). V gave up 1 base and J gave up 6 bases, with 13 bases separating them. Germline V gene sequence: CDR1 SEHNR, CDR2 FQNEAQ (reference sequence). The CDR3 totals 16 residues. CDR3 sequence (DNA): TGTGCCAGCAGCTTAGGGGGACCCTGGGGTAATTCACCCCTCCACTTT. As protein: CASSLGGPWGNSPLHF.

The chain combines TRBV12-3 or TRBV12-4 with TRBJ2-4; TRBD2 agrees at 10 bases. V shed 6 bases and J 10 bases; nucleotides not matched to a gene: 12. The CDR3 totals 15 residues. The CDR3 is CASSLRTSGLSIQYF. The CDR3 bases are TGTGCCAGCAGCCTGAGGACTAGCGGACTCTCAATTCAGTACTTC.

The J gene is TRBJ1-1, the V gene TRBV7-2; 7 nucleotides line up with TRBD1. The junction had 5 bases not matched to a gene; V was cut back by 7 bases and J by 3 bases. CDR1 is SGHTA, CDR2 FQGNSA, per germline. The CDR3 runs to 13 residues. CDR3 DNA sequence: TGTGCCAGCACGGGGACAGTAGACACTGAAGCTTTCTTT. This gives the protein CASTGTVDTEAFF.

The chain uses TRBV2 and TRBJ2-3; the D is unclear. V was trimmed by 7 bases and J by 3 bases, leaving 20 bases between them. In germline, CDR1 is SNHLY, CDR2 FYNNEI. This CDR3 spans 16 amino acids. The CDR3 here is CASIKEAGLRTDTQYF. The CDR3 DNA reads as TGTGCCAGCATTAAAGAGGCCGGATTGCGGACAGATACGCAGTATTTT.

This CDR3 is CASINLWLVREYHEQYF. CDR3 sequence (DNA): TGTGCCAGCATCAATCTGTGGCTAGTCAGGGAATATCATGAGCAGTACTTC. This chain links TRBV12-3 or TRBV12-4 with TRBJ2-5, with a tentative D call TRBD1 (5 bases). V lost 7 bases, J lost 11 bases, and 32 bases lay in between. The CDR3 is 17 amino acids.

About this clonotype itself: This may be a read error: a much more frequent sequence differs by one nucleotide. The chain couples TRBV9 to TRBJ2-1, with 9 positions matching TRBD2. CDR1 and CDR2 from the germline V gene are SGDLS and YYNGEE. CDR3 length equals 14 residues. CDR3 sequence: CASNSPTSGNERFF. The CDR3 coding sequence is TGTGCCAGCAACTCCCCGACTAGCGGAAATGAGCGGTTCTTC. Looking up the rest from reference TRBV9 and TRBJ2-1 gives the full variable domain: DSGVTQTPKHLITATGQRVTLRCSPRSGDLSVYWYQQSLDQGLQFLIQYYNGEERAKGNILERFSAQQFPDLHSELNLSSLELGDSALYFCASNSPTSGNERFFGPGTRLTVL.

This clonotype was found many times. This chain connects TRBV7-9 to TRBJ2-1; D perhaps matches TRBD2 (5 bases). CDR3 length: 13 residues. Germline CDR1 SEHNR, CDR2 FQNEAQ (reference sequence). The ends were cut back, 2 bases at V and 7 bases at J, with 9 bases in the middle. CDR3 DNA: TGTGCCAGCAGCTTAAAAGGAGGTAATGAGCAGTTCTTC. Translated: CASSLKGGNEQFF.

The chain recombines TRBV28 with TRBJ1-4; TRBD1 is a possible D gene (5 bases). The CDR3 covers 12 residues. The ends were cut back, 6 bases at V and 5 bases at J, with 7 bases in the middle. Looked up from germline, CDR1 is MDHEN and CDR2 is SYDVKM. CDR3 sequence reads: CASRRQNEKLFF. The CDR3 region has the DNA TGTGCCAGCAGACGACAGAATGAAAAACTGTTTTTT.

This clonotype has more than one count but fewer than ten. Possible read error: a much larger clone is one base away. V is TRBV20-1 and J is TRBJ2-1, with 7 bases that match TRBD2. CDR3 length: 16 residues. Germline-derived CDR1 and CDR2 are DFQATT and SNEGSKA (reference sequence). Here the CDR3 reads CSALEPLGGERNGQFF. The CDR3 DNA sequence: TGCAGTGCCCTCGAACCGTTGGGGGGGGAACGCAATGGGCAGTTCTTC.

This clonotype showed up many times. For the CDR3, the DNA is TGCGCCAGCAGCTTAACAGGGGGTTTGAATGAGCAGTTCTTC. Translated: CASSLTGGLNEQFF. The chain employs TRBV5-1 and TRBJ2-1, with 8 bases identical to TRBD1. Germline CDR1 is SGHRS and CDR2 is YFSETQ. There are 14 residues in the CDR3. V shed 2 bases, J shed 7 bases, and the junction held 5 bases outside the gene matches.

This clonotype was detected many times. The chain combines TRBV20-1 with TRBJ1-5, with D unresolved. V lost 2 bases, J lost 4 bases, and 6 bases lay in between. The CDR3 runs to 12 residues. Germline CDR1 DFQATT, CDR2 SNEGSKA (reference sequence). CDR3 in amino acids: CSARTQNQPQHF. The CDR3 DNA is TGCAGTGCTAGAACACAAAATCAGCCCCAGCATTTT.

This chain links TRBV6-1 with TRBJ2-5, with TRBD1 matching 12 bases. V lost 6 bases, J lost 5 bases, and 7 bases stayed unmatched. This CDR3 comprises 15 residues. Germline CDR1 MNHNS, CDR2 SASEGT. CDR3 DNA sequence: TGTGCCAGCAGACCGGGACAGGGGGCCGGGGAGACCCAGTACTTC. It yields the protein CASRPGQGAGETQYF.

This clonotype has at least ten counts. The V gene is TRBV7-2, the J gene TRBJ2-1; weak D call: TRBD2 (5 bases). V lost 8 bases and J lost 9, with 8 bases in between. From germline, CDR1 is SGHTA and CDR2 FQGNSA. CDR3 length: 10 amino acids. For the CDR3, the DNA is TGTGCCAGCGGACTGGTTGAGCAGTTCTTC. This sequence encodes CASGLVEQFF.

Notes on this clonotype: A read error may be the cause here, since a much bigger clone is one base away. V usage is TRBV18 and J usage is TRBJ2-3; D ambiguous. The CDR3 contains 13 residues. Germline CDR1 KGHSH, CDR2 LQKENI. V was clipped by 6 bases and J by 4 bases, with 11 bases between them. CDR3 sequence (DNA): TGTGCCAGCTCGTCCGCGAATCCAGATACGCAGTATTTT. Translated: CASSSANPDTQYF.

This clonotype was observed many times. The rearrangement joins TRBV10-3 to TRBJ2-5; 10 positions agree with TRBD1. This CDR3 region has 16 residues. The germline V gene encodes CDR1 ENHRY and CDR2 SYGVKD. V lost 6 bases, J lost 4 bases, and 11 bases stayed unmatched. The CDR3 DNA sequence: TGTGCCATCAGCAATGGCGGGACAGGGGCCCTAGAGACCCAGTACTTC. Translated: CAISNGGTGALETQYF.